A single sample is the source of the 7 T cell receptor beta chains below, sequenced in a study of blood T cell repertoires in COVID-19. TCRdb's copy holds only in-frame clones and misses some; the assay was immunoSEQ multiplex PCR. The data contain about 280,000 clones, approximately 85% of them seen just once; the ten biggest clones take up around 5.5%. The sequenced material came from peripheral blood. These TCRs come from a man aged 50-59 years with active or convalescent COVID-19.

This clone was recorded only once. The rearrangement joins TRBV5-4 to TRBJ2-4; 9 nucleotides align to TRBD2. The germline CDR1 and CDR2 sequences are SGHNT and YYREEE (reference sequence). Unmatched junction bases numbered 8, after V lost 4 bases and J lost 6 bases. The CDR3 length is 15 residues. CDR3: CASSDGTSSRNIQYF. CDR3 DNA: TGTGCCAGCAGCGACGGGACTAGCTCGCGAAACATTCAGTACTTC.

The CDR3 bases are TGTGCCAGCAGTCCCCGGAGGCCGTCCCTTAGCACAGATACGCAGTATTTT. Translating gives CASSPRRPSLSTDTQYF. The chain joins TRBV6-6 to TRBJ2-3; the D gene is possibly TRBD2 (5 bases). Germline V gene lookup returns CDR1 MNHNY and CDR2 SVGAGI (reference sequence). V was pared by 5 bases and J by 0 bases, with 18 bases between. This CDR3 region has 17 residues.

V gene TRBV19 combines with J gene TRBJ2-7; 7 positions agree with TRBD1. CDR1 and CDR2 (germline): LNHDA, SQIVND (reference sequence). The CDR3 sequence is 13 residues long. J gave up 3 bases and V 5 bases, and 4 bases lay outside the gene matches. The CDR3 sequence: CASSGTADYEQYF. The CDR3, as DNA: TGTGCCAGTAGTGGGACAGCGGACTACGAGCAGTACTTC.

In this sample, this clone turned up once. The rearrangement joins TRBV12-5 to TRBJ2-2; D might be TRBD2 (6 bases). The V gene's germline CDR1 is LGHNT and CDR2 FRNRAP. Trimming took 2 bases from V and 3 from J, leaving 13 bases between them. This CDR3 has 16 amino acids. CDR3 in amino acids: CASGLLPVADTGELFF. CDR3 coding DNA: TGTGCTAGTGGTTTGCTTCCGGTAGCGGACACCGGGGAGCTGTTTTTT. The variable domain in full, completed from reference TRBV12-5 and TRBJ2-2, reads DARVTQTPRHKVTEMGQEVTMRCQPILGHNTVFWYRQTMMQGLELLAYFRNRAPLDDSGMPKDRFSAEMPDATLATLKIQPSEPRDSAVYFCASGLLPVADTGELFFGEGSRLTVL.

V is TRBV7-9 and J is TRBJ2-3; D unresolved. CDR1 is SEHNR and CDR2 is FQNEAQ in the germline V gene (reference sequence). V lost 1 base and J lost 0, with 8 bases in between. The CDR3 length is 15 residues. The CDR3 loop is CASSLGQSSTDTQYF. The CDR3, as DNA: TGTGCCAGCAGCTTAGGTCAGTCTAGCACAGATACGCAGTATTTT.

The J gene is TRBJ2-7, the V gene TRBV11-1; 7 bases map to TRBD1. Trimming removed 5 bases from V and 2 bases from J; junction bases left unmatched: 3. CDR1 is SGHAT and CDR2 is FQDESV in the germline V gene (reference sequence). This CDR3 contains 13 residues. The CDR3 DNA sequence: TGTGCCAGCAGCGCAGGGACAGCCTACGAGCAGTACTTC. Protein sequence: CASSAGTAYEQYF.

The chain carries TRBV18 and TRBJ1-1; a weak D match, TRBD1 (6 bases). CDR1 and CDR2 (germline): KGHSH, LQKENI. Deletions cut 6 bases from V and 0 bases from J, with 11 bases between. The CDR3 has 14 amino acids. CDR3 in amino acids: CASSGQRMNTEAFF. In DNA, the CDR3 is TGTGCCAGCTCTGGACAGAGGATGAACACTGAAGCTTTCTTT.